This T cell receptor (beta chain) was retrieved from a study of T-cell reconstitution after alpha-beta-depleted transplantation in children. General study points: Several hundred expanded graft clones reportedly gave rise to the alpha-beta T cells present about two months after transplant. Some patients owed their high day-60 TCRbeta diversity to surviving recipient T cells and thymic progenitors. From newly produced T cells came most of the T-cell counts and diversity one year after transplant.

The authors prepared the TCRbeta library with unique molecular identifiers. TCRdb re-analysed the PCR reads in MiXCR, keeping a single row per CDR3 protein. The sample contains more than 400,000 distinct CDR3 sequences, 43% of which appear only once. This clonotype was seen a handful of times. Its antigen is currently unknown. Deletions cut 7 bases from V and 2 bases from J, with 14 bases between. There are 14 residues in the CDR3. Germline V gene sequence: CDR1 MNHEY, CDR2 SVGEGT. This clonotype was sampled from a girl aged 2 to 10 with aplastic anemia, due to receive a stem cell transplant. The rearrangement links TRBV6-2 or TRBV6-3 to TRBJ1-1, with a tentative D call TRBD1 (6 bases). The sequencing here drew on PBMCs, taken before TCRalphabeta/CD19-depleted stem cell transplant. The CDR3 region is CASKYGQLNTEAFF. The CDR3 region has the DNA TGTGCCAGCAAATATGGACAGCTAAACACTGAAGCTTTCTTT.